These T cell receptor beta chains were read from a single sample in a study of T cell repertoires in cytomegalovirus infection. TCRdb reprocessed the reads with MiXCR, giving one entry per CDR3 protein. The sample consists of hundreds of thousands of distinct CDR3 sequences, less than 40% of them appearing once. Antigens for these TCRs are unknown. Sequenced here: cultured CD8+ T cells from PBMCs, sampled from culture after CMV antigen stimulation. The receptors were gathered from a human donor in good health (CMV status not recorded). Some clones in this sample may be carry-over from other donors' samples. Both conserved end residues are part of each CDR3. Each record gives: CDR3 length, clone size, D gene, V gene, J gene, CDR3 DNA, CDR3 protein. The D gene is left open where the match is weak. Rows may omit the clone size; those that give it use once, few, many or a size class.

14	many	NA	TRBV9	TRBJ2-5	TGTGCCAGCAGCGTAGGTGGAGGGCAAGAGACCCAGTACTTC	CASSVGGGQETQYF
16	NA	TRBD2	TRBV5-8	TRBJ2-3	TGTGCCAGCAGCCCCGGGACTAGCAGATTCACAGATACGCAGTATTTT	CASSPGTSRFTDTQYF
12	once	NA	TRBV24-1	TRBJ2-1	TGTGCCACCGGCCTCGGGGACAATGAGCAGTTCTTC	CATGLGDNEQFF
16	NA	NA	TRBV7-6	TRBJ2-3	TGTGCCAGCAGCATTTTGACAGAGGATATACTCTATACGCAGTATTTT	CASSILTEDILYTQYF
14	NA	TRBD1	TRBV7-9	TRBJ2-2	TGTGCCAGCAGCGGACAGGGTCCCCCCGGGGAGCTGTTTTTT	CASSGQGPPGELFF
13	few	NA	TRBV20-1	TRBJ1-2	TGCAGTGCTAGAGACCGGGCTAACTATGGCTACACCTTC	CSARDRANYGYTF
15	NA	NA	TRBV19	TRBJ1-5	TGTGCCAGTAGTCCGGTTCCAGTAAGCAATCAGCCCCAGCATTTT	CASSPVPVSNQPQHF
18	few	TRBD2	TRBV19	TRBJ2-2	TGTGCCAGTAGTCCCGGGGGGGGACTAGCGGAAAACACCGGGGAGCTGTTTTTT	CASSPGGGLAENTGELFF
15	few	TRBD2	TRBV7-6	TRBJ2-2	TGTGCTAGCAGCCCAGCGGGGGGGGTCACCGGGGAGCTGTTTTTT	CASSPAGGVTGELFF
16	many	TRBD2	TRBV12-3/TRBV12-4	TRBJ2-3	TGTGCCAGCAGTTTAGCCGCGGGGGGGGGAACAGATACGCAGTATTTT	CASSLAAGGGTDTQYF
15	few	NA	TRBV5-4	TRBJ2-5	TGTGCCGGATCCTCGGGGTGGAGGGGGAAAGAGACCCAGTACTTC	CAGSSGWRGKETQYF
15	NA	NA	TRBV19	TRBJ1-5	TGTGCCAGTAGTATAGGGGGGGCGGTGGCTCAGCCCCAGCATTTT	CASSIGGAVAQPQHF
18	few	NA	TRBV4-3	TRBJ2-2	TGCGCCAGCAGCCAAGAAAGGCCGAGCACCCTGGCCACCGGGGAGCTGTTTTTT	CASSQERPSTLATGELFF
13	few	TRBD1	TRBV29-1	TRBJ2-2	TGCAGCGGCCGGGACAGGGAAGCGGGGGAGCTGTTTTTT	CSGRDREAGELFF
16	many	NA	TRBV6-5	TRBJ1-1	TGTGCCAGCAGTTACTCGGCAGGCTGGATGAACACTGAAGCTTTCTTT	CASSYSAGWMNTEAFF
17	many	NA	TRBV12-3/TRBV12-4	TRBJ2-1	TGTGCCAGCAGCTGGGGTTGGGCGGTTAGCTCCTACAATGAGCAGTTCTTC	CASSWGWAVSSYNEQFF
15	few	NA	TRBV27	TRBJ1-4	TGTGCCAGCACCGACTCGTGGGGGGAAGGTGAAAAACTGTTTTTT	CASTDSWGEGEKLFF
15	NA	NA	TRBV6-6	TRBJ2-6	TGTGCCAGCAGCGGTCAGGGTTCTGGGGCCAACGTCCTGACTTTC	CASSGQGSGANVLTF
15	NA	NA	TRBV7-9	TRBJ2-7	TGTGCCAGCAGCTTAGAGGGGGGCCCGGCCTACGAGCAGTACTTC	CASSLEGGPAYEQYF
15	few	NA	TRBV20-1	TRBJ1-5	TGCAGTGCCCTCGCGACTAAGTTGCGGTATCAGCCCCAGCATTTT	CSALATKLRYQPQHF
15	few	NA	TRBV2	TRBJ2-2	TGTGCCAGCAGTGGACAGGGCGGGAGGACCGGGGAGCTGTTTTTT	CASSGQGGRTGELFF
15	many	NA	TRBV6-1	TRBJ1-5	TGTGCCAGCAGTGAACCAGGGATTAGCAATCAGCCCCAGCATTTT	CASSEPGISNQPQHF
12	NA	NA	TRBV25-1	TRBJ2-3	TGTGCCAGCAACGGACCTACAGATACGCAGTATTTT	CASNGPTDTQYF
14	NA	NA	TRBV2	TRBJ1-1	TGTGCCAGCAGTGAAAAGATCCTGGACACTGAAGCTTTCTTT	CASSEKILDTEAFF
15	NA	TRBD2	TRBV29-1	TRBJ2-3	TGCAGCGCCGGACTAGCGTCTATGAGCACAGATACGCAGTATTTT	CSAGLASMSTDTQYF
14	few	NA	TRBV12-3/TRBV12-4	TRBJ1-2	TGTGCCAGCAGTCCATGGGACGATTACTATGGCTACACCTTC	CASSPWDDYYGYTF
15	NA	NA	TRBV2	TRBJ2-5	TGTGCCAGCAGTGATGGCACTTGGTACCAAGAGACCCAGTACTTC	CASSDGTWYQETQYF
13	few	NA	TRBV19	TRBJ1-1	TGTGCCAGTAGATGGGGCAGGAACACTGAAGCTTTCTTT	CASRWGRNTEAFF
12	NA	TRBD1	TRBV29-1	TRBJ1-1	TGCAGCGTCGGTGCCGGGACAGATGAAGCTTTCTTT	CSVGAGTDEAFF
14	few	TRBD2	TRBV15	TRBJ2-1	TGTGCCACCACCGATAGCGGGGGGTTGGATGAGCAGTTCTTC	CATTDSGGLDEQFF
13	NA	NA	TRBV10-3	TRBJ2-1	TGTGCCATCAGTGACGACAGTTACAATGAGCAGTTCTTC	CAISDDSYNEQFF
16	NA	NA	TRBV28	TRBJ2-1	TGTGCCAGCAGTTTCCGGCAGGGGCGGGACTACAATGAGCAGTTCTTC	CASSFRQGRDYNEQFF